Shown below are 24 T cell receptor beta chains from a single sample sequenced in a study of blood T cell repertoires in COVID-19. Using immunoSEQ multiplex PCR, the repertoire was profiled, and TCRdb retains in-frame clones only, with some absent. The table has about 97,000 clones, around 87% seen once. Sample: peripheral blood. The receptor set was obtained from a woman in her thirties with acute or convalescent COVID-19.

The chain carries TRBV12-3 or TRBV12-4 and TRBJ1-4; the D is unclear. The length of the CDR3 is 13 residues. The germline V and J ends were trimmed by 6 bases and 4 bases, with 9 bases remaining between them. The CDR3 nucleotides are TGTGCCAGCAGGCTCCCGGGTAATGAAAAACTGTTTTTT. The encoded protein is CASRLPGNEKLFF.

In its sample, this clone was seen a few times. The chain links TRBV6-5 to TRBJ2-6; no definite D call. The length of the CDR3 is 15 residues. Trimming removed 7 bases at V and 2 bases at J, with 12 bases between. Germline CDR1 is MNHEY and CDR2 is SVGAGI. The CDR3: CASTNNEAGANVLTF. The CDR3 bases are TGTGCCAGCACCAACAATGAGGCTGGGGCCAACGTCCTGACTTTC.

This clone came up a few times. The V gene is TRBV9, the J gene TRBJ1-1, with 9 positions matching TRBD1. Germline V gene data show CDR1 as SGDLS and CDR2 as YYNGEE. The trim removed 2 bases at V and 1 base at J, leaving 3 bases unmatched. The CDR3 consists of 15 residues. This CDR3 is CASSVTGGSNTEAFF. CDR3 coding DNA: TGTGCCAGCAGCGTCACAGGGGGCTCGAACACTGAAGCTTTCTTT.

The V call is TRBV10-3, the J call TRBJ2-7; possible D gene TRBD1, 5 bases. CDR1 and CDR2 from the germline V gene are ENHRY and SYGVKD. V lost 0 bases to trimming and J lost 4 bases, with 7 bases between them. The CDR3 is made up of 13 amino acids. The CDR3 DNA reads TGTGCCATCAGTGAGTCTAGGGGTTACGAGCAGTACTTC. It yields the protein CAISESRGYEQYF.

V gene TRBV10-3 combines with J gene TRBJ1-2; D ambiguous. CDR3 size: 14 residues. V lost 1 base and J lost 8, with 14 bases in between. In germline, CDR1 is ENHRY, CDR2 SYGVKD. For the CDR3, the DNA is TGTGCCATCAGTGAGTTGAGAGAGGGTAACGGCTACACCTTC. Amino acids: CAISELREGNGYTF.

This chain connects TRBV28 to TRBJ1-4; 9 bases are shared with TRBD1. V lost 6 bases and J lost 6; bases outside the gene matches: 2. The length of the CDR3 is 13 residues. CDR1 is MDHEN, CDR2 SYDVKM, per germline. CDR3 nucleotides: TGTGCCAGCAGGGGGGACAGGGATGAAAAACTGTTTTTT. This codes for CASRGDRDEKLFF. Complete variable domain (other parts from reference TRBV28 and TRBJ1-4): DVKVTQSSRYLVKRTGEKVFLECVQDMDHENMFWYRQDPGLGLRLIYFSYDVKMKEKGDIPEGYSVSREKKERFSLILESASTNQTSMYLCASRGDRDEKLFFGSGTQLSVL.

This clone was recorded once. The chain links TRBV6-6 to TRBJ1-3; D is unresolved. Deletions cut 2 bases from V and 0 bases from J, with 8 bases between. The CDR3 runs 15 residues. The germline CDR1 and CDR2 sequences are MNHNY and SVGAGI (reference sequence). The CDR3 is CASSYGGPSGNTIYF. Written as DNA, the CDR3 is TGTGCCAGCAGTTACGGCGGGCCCTCTGGAAACACCATATATTTT.

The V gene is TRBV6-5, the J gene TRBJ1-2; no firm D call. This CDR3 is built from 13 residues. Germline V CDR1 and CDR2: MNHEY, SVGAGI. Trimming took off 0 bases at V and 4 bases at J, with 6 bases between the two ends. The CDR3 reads CASSYSEIYGYTF. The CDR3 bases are TGTGCCAGCAGTTACTCGGAGATCTATGGCTACACCTTC.

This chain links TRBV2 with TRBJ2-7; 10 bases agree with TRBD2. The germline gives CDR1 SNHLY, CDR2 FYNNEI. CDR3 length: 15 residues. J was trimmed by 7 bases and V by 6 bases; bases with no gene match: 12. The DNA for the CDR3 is TGTGCCAGCAGAAGGACTAGCGGCAAGCCGGGGGAGCAGTACTTC. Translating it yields CASRRTSGKPGEQYF.

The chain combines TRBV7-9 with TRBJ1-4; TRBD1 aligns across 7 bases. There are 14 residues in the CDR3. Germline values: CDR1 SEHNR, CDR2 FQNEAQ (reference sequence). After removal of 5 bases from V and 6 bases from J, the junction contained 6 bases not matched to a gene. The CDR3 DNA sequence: TGTGCCAGCAGCCCCAGACAGGGTTATGAAAAACTGTTTTTT. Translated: CASSPRQGYEKLFF.

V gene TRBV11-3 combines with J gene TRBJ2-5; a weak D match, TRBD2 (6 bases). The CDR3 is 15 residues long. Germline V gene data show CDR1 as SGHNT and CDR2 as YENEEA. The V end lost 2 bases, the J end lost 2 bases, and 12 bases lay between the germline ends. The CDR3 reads CASSLRGGGQETQYF. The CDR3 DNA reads TGTGCCAGCAGCTTAAGGGGTGGGGGGCAAGAGACCCAGTACTTC.

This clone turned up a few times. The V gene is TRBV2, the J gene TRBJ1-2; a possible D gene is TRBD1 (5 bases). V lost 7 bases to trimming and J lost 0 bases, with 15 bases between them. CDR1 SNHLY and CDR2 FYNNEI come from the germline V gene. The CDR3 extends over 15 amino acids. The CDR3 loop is CASKENRQANYGYTF. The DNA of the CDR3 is TGTGCCAGCAAGGAGAACAGGCAAGCTAACTATGGCTACACCTTC.

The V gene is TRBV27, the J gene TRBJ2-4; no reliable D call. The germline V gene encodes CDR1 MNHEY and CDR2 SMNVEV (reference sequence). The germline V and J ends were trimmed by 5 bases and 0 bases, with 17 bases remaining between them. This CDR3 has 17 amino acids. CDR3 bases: TGTGCCAGCAGTCCTCAAACTTATACCATAGCCAAAAACATTCAGTACTTC. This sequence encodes CASSPQTYTIAKNIQYF.

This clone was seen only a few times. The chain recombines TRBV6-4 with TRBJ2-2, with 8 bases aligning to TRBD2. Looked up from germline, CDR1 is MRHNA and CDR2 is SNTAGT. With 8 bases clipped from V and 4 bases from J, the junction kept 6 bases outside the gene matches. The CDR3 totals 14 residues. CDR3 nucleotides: TGTGCCAGCGGAGGGACTAGTAGCACCGGGGAGCTGTTTTTT. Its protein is CASGGTSSTGELFF.

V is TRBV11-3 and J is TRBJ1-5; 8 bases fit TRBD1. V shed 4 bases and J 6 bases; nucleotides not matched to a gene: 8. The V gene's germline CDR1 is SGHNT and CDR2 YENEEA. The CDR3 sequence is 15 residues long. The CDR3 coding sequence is TGTGCCAGCAGCTCCGGACAGGGAGGGGGTCAGCCCCAGCATTTT. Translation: CASSSGQGGGQPQHF.

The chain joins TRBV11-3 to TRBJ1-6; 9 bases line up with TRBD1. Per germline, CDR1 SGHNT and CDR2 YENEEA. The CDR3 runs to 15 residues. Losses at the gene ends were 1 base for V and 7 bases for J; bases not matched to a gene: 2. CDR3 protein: CASSLGGTGNSPLHF. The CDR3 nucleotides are TGTGCCAGCAGCTTAGGCGGGACAGGGAATTCACCCCTCCACTTT.

CDR3 nucleotide sequence: TGTGCCAGCAGATCGGGGGTCTATGGCTACACCTTC. This gives the protein CASRSGVYGYTF. The chain employs TRBV28 and TRBJ1-2; a possible D gene is TRBD1 (5 bases). The CDR3 is 12 amino acids. Germline assignment: CDR1 MDHEN and CDR2 SYDVKM. The germline V and J ends were trimmed by 6 bases and 4 bases, with 9 bases remaining between them.

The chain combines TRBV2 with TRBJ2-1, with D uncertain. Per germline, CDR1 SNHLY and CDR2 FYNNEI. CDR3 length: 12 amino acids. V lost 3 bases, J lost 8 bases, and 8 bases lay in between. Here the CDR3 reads CASSDSPDEQFF. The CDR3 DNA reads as TGTGCCAGCAGTGATAGCCCGGATGAGCAGTTCTTC. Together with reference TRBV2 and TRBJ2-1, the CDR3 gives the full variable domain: EPEVTQTPSHQVTQMGQEVILRCVPISNHLYFYWYRQILGQKVEFLVSFYNNEISEKSEIFDDQFSVERPDGSNFTLKIRSTKLEDSAMYFCASSDSPDEQFFGPGTRLTVL.

The CDR3 sequence is CASSLGLVQGNGYTF. DNA for the CDR3: TGTGCCAGCAGCTTAGGATTAGTACAGGGGAATGGCTACACCTTC. This chain connects TRBV7-8 to TRBJ1-2; 7 positions match TRBD1. Trimming at V came to 1 base and at J to 6 bases, leaving 8 bases not matched to a gene. In germline, CDR1 is SGHVS, CDR2 FQNEAQ. CDR3 length: 15 residues.

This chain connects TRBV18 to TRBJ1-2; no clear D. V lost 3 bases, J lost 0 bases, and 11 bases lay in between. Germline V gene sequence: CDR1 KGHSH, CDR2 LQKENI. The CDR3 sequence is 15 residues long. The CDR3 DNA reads TGTGCCAGCTCACCCCGACAAGAGACTAACTATGGCTACACCTTC. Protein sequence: CASSPRQETNYGYTF.

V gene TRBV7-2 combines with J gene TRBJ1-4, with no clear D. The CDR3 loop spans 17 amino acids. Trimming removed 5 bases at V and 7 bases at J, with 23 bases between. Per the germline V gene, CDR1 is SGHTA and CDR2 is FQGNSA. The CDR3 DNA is TGTGCCAGCAGCCCGAGGAGCCAGACGGCTTACTTTGAAAAACTGTTTTTT. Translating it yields CASSPRSQTAYFEKLFF.

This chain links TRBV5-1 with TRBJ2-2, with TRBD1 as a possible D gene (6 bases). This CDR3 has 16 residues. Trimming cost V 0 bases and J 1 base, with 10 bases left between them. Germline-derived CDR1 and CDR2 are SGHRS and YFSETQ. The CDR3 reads CASSLVGRGNTGELFF. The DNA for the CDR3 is TGCGCCAGCAGCTTGGTTGGCAGGGGGAACACCGGGGAGCTGTTTTTT.

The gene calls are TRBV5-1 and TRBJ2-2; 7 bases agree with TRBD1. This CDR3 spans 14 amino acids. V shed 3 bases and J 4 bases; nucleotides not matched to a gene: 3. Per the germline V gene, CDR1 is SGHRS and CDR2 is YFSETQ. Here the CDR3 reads CASSSQGSTGELFF. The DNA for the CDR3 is TGCGCCAGCAGCTCACAGGGGAGCACCGGGGAGCTGTTTTTT. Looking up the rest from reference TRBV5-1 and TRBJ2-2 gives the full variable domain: KAGVTQTPRYLIKTRGQQVTLSCSPISGHRSVSWYQQTPGQGLQFLFEYFSETQRNKGNFPGRFSGRQFSNSRSEMNVSTLELGDSALYLCASSSQGSTGELFFGEGSRLTVL.

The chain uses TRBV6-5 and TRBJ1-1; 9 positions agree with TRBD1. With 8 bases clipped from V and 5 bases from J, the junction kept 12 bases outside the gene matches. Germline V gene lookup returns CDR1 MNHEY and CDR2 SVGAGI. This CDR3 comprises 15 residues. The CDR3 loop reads CASGPVGQGRTEAFF. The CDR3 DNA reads TGTGCCAGCGGACCCGTAGGACAGGGGCGTACTGAAGCTTTCTTT.